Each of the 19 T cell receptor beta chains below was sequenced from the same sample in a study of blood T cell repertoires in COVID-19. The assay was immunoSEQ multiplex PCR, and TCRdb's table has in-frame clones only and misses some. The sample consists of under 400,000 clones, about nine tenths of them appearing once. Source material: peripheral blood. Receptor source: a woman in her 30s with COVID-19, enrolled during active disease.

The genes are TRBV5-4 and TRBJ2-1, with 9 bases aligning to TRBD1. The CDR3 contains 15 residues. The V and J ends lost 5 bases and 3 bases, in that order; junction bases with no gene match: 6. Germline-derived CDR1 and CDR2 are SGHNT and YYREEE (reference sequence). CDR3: CASRTDRGSYNEQFF. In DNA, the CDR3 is TGTGCCAGCAGGACGGACAGGGGTAGCTACAATGAGCAGTTCTTC.

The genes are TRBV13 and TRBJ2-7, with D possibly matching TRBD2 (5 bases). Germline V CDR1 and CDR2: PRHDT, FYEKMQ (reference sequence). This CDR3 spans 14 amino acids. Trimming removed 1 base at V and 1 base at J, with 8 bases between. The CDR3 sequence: CASSLDGISYEQYF. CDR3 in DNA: TGTGCCAGCAGCTTAGACGGGATTTCCTACGAGCAGTACTTC.

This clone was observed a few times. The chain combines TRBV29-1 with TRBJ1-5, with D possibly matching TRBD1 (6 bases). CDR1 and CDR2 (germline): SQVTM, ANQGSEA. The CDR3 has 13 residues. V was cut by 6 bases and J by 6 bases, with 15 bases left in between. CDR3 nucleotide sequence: TGCAGCGTCCTTGAACAAGGGGGTCAGCCCCAGCATTTT. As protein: CSVLEQGGQPQHF.

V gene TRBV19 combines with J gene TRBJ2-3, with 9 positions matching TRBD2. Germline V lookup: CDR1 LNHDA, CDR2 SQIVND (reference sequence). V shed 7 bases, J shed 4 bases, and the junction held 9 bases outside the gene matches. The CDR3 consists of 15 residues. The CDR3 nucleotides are TGTGCCAGTACCCCGGGGCGGGGGGGCTCAGATACGCAGTATTTT. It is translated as CASTPGRGGSDTQYF.

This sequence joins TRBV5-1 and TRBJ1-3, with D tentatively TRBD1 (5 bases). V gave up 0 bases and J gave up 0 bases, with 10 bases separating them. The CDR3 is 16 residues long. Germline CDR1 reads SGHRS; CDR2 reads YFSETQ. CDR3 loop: CASSLGRAPSGNTIYF. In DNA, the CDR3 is TGCGCCAGCAGCTTGGGCAGGGCTCCCTCTGGAAACACCATATATTTT.

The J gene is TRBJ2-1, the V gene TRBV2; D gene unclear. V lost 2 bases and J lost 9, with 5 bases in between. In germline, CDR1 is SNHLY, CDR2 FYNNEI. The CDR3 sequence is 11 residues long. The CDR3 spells CASSEWSEQFF. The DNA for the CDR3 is TGTGCCAGCAGTGAATGGAGTGAGCAGTTCTTC. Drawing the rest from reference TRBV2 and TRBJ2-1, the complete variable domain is EPEVTQTPSHQVTQMGQEVILRCVPISNHLYFYWYRQILGQKVEFLVSFYNNEISEKSEIFDDQFSVERPDGSNFTLKIRSTKLEDSAMYFCASSEWSEQFFGPGTRLTVL.

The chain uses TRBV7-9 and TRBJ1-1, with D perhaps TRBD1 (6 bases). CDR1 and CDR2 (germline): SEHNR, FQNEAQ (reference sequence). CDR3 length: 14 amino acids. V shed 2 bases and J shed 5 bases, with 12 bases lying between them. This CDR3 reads CASSLTQGWTEAFF. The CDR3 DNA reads TGTGCCAGCAGCTTAACCCAGGGGTGGACTGAAGCTTTCTTT.

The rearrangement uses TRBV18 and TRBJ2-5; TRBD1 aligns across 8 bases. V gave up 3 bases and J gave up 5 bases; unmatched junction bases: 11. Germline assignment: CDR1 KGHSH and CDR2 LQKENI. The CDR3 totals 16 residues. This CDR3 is CASSPPGQGAGETQYF. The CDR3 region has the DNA TGTGCCAGCTCACCCCCGGGGCAGGGGGCTGGGGAGACCCAGTACTTC.

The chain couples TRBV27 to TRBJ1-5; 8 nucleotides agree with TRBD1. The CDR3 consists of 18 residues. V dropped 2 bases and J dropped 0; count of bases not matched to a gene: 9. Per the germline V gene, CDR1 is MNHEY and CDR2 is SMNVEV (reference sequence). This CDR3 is CASSLNGGTGYSNQPQHF. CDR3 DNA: TGTGCCAGCAGTTTAAACGGGGGGACAGGATATAGCAATCAGCCCCAGCATTTT.

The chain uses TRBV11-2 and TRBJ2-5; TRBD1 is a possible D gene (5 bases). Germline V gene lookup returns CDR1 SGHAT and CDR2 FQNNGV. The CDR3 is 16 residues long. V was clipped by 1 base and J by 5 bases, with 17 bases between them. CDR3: CASSLGGDSLGETQYF. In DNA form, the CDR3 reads TGTGCCAGCAGCTTAGGCGGAGACAGCCTGGGGGAGACCCAGTACTTC.

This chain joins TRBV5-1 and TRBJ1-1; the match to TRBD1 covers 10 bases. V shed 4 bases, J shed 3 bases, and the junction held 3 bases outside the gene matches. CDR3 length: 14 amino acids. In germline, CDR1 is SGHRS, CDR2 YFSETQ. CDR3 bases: TGCGCCAGCAGCCGACAGGGGGCGGACACTGAAGCTTTCTTT. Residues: CASSRQGADTEAFF.

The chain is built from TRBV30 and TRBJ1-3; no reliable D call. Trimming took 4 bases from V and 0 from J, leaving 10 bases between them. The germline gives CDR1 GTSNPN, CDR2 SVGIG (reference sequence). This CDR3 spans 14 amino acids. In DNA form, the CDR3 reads TGTGCCTGGATGGTTGGCATCTCTGGAAACACCATATATTTT. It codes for CAWMVGISGNTIYF.

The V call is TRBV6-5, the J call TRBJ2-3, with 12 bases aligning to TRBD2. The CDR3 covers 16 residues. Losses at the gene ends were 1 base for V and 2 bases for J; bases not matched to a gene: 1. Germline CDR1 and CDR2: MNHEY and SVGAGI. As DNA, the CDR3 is TGTGCCAGCAGTTACTGGACTAGCGGGGCCACAGATACGCAGTATTTT. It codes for CASSYWTSGATDTQYF.

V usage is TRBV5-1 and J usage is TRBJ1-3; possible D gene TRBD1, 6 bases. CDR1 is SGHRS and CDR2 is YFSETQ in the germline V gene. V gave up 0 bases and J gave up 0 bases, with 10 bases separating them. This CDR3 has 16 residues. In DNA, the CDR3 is TGCGCCAGCAGCTTGGCCTTGGACAGCTCTGGAAACACCATATATTTT. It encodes CASSLALDSSGNTIYF.

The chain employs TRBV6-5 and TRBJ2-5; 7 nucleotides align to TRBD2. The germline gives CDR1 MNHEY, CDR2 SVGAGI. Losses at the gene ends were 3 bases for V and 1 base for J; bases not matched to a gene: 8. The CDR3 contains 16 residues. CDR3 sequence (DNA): TGTGCCAGCAGTTATGCCAAAGCTAGCGGCCAAGAGACCCAGTACTTC. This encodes CASSYAKASGQETQYF.

The CDR3 loop reads CASRFGQDYGYTF. CDR3 in DNA: TGTGCCAGCAGGTTTGGGCAGGACTATGGCTACACCTTC. The chain joins TRBV6-5 to TRBJ1-2; D call uncertain. This CDR3 spans 13 amino acids. Between the trimmed V and J ends, which lost 6 bases and 3 bases, there was a span of 11 bases. Germline CDR1 is MNHEY and CDR2 is SVGAGI.

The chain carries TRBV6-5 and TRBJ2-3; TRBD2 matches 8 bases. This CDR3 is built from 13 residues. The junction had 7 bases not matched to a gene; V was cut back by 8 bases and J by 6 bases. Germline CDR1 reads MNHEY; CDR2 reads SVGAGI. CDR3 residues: CASPGTSQDTQYF. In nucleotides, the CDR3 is TGTGCCAGCCCCGGGACTAGTCAGGATACGCAGTATTTT.

The CDR3 bases are TGTGCCAGCAGTGAATTGTATGTAGACACTGAAGCTTTCTTT. Translated, it gives CASSELYVDTEAFF. The V and J genes are TRBV6-1 and TRBJ1-1; D ambiguous. Germline CDR1 is MNHNS and CDR2 is SASEGT. The CDR3 is 14 residues long. The V and J ends lost 2 bases and 3 bases respectively, with 10 bases between them.

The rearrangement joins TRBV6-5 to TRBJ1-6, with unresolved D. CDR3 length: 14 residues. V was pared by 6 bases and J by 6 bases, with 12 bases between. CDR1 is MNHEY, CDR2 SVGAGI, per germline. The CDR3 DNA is TGTGCCAGCAGCCCCTTTAACAGTAATTCACCCCTCCACTTT. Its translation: CASSPFNSNSPLHF.